This paragraph covers one TCR beta chain sequence. Its specificity is unknown. The sample belongs to a study of cytomegalovirus exposure and HLA in healthy donors. Broader study findings: Cytomegalovirus status was reportedly diagnosed by the classifier with high sensitivity and specificity. The likely origin of a cluster of highly shared sequence variants was a sequencing artifact.

Researchers ran the PCR with 60 Vbeta and 13 Jbeta primers. Assay used: immunoSEQ multiplex PCR; TCRdb lists only in-frame clones, some missing. The sample has around 180,000 clones, 65% to 75% seen once. The CDR3 loop spans 14 amino acids. Germline V gene data show CDR1 as SEHNR and CDR2 as FQNEAQ (reference sequence). Trimming pared 3 bases from V and 2 bases from J, leaving 10 bases between. This sequence joins TRBV7-9 and TRBJ2-5; a possible D gene is TRBD1 (5 bases). The sequence derives from a girl aged 10 to 17 in good health and CMV-seronegative. The sample comprised PBMCs. CDR3 nucleotides: TGTGCCAGCAGCTTGTTGGCAGGGCAAGAGACCCAGTACTTC. It encodes CASSLLAGQETQYF. The whole variable domain, remainder taken from reference TRBV7-9 and TRBJ2-5, is DTGVSQNPRHKITKRGQNVTFRCDPISEHNRLYWYRQTLGQGPEFLTYFQNEAQLEKSRLLSDRFSAERPKGSFSTLEIQRTEQGDSAMYLCASSLLAGQETQYFGPGTRLLVL.